The sequence of this T cell receptor (beta chain) was determined in a study of blood T cell repertoires in COVID-19. The overall study: Nucleic acid was either cDNA or gDNA, and it came from T cells, B-cell-depleted T cells, or PBMCs.

CDR3 size: 15 residues. V was clipped by 7 bases and J by 4 bases; unmatched bases: 6. CDR1 is SGHRS and CDR2 is YFSETQ in the germline V gene. Many counts were recorded for this clone. Some clones are missing from TCRdb's copy, which holds only in-frame ones; the method was immunoSEQ multiplex PCR. The sample has about 190,000 clones, approximately 82% seen once; the top ten hold about 18%. V usage is TRBV5-1 and J usage is TRBJ2-2; 11 nucleotides line up with TRBD2. The origin of this receptor is a woman in her forties or fifties who had recovered from COVID-19. The sequencing input was PBMCs or T cells enriched from blood (not recorded which). The CDR3, as DNA: TGCGCCAGCGGCCCTAGCGGGAGGACCACCGGGGAGCTGTTTTTT. Its translation: CASGPSGRTTGELFF.